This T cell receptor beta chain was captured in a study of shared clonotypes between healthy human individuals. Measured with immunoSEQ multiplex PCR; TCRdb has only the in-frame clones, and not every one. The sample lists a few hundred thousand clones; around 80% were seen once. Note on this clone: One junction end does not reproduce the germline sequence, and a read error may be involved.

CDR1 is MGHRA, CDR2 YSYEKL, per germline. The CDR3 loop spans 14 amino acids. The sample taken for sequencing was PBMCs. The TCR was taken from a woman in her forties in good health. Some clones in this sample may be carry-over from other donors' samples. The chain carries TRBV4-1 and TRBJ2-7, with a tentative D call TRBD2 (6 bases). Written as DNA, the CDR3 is TGCGCCAGCAGTCAAGGACTACCCCCCTACGAGCAGTACTTC. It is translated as CASSQGLPPYEQYF.